Listed below are T cell receptor beta chains from one sample, sequenced in a study of shared clonotypes between healthy human individuals. Assay used: immunoSEQ multiplex PCR; TCRdb lists only in-frame clones, some missing. Among 2,100,000 or so clones listed, almost 96% were seen once. The sequenced sample consisted of naive CD4+ T cells sorted from blood. The receptors stem from a man between 18 and 35 years old in good health. Both conserved end residues are part of each CDR3. Each record gives: CDR3 length, J gene, V gene, CDR3 protein.

14	TRBJ2-3	TRBV5-1	CASSAGLGPDTQYF
15	TRBJ2-3	TRBV27	CASSTRMRGEDTQYF
14	TRBJ1-5	TRBV10-3	CASSRDREVQPQHF
15	TRBJ2-7	TRBV6-5	CASSSSGTGGRSWYF
13	TRBJ1-5	TRBV19	CASSTDSDQPQHF
16	TRBJ2-5	TRBV7-9	CASSPADRGPQETQYF
15	TRBJ2-7	TRBV6-5	CASSLTDRSSYEQYF
13	TRBJ2-5	TRBV2	CASSEGQGLAQYF
15	TRBJ2-4	TRBV30	CAWSGGQIAKNIQYF
17	TRBJ2-1	TRBV6-1	CASSEALLAGGGNEQFF
11	TRBJ2-5	TRBV30	CAWRVLGTQYF
14	TRBJ2-5	TRBV28	CASSVPGPQETQYF
16	TRBJ1-5	TRBV6-6	CASSYGGGAGNQPQHF
15	TRBJ2-5	TRBV5-6	CASSLGQGVQETQYF
15	TRBJ2-7	TRBV6-4	CASSETNPRICEQYF
18	TRBJ2-3	TRBV7-9	CASSLYGSADRGTDTQYF
12	TRBJ1-6	TRBV19	CASSAGYSPLHF
13	TRBJ2-3	TRBV10-3	CAISDGGVDTQYF
13	TRBJ2-7	TRBV7-2	CASSPRLLYEQYF
14	TRBJ1-1	TRBV18	CASSPSDGNTEAFF
15	TRBJ1-2	TRBV7-8	CASSLGTGGSQGYTF
18	TRBJ2-3	TRBV11-2	CASSTFPLSRAHTDTQYF
12	TRBJ2-1	TRBV5-1	CASSLNDNEQFF
12	TRBJ1-2	TRBV2	CASTRDPYGYTF
14	TRBJ1-2	TRBV28	CASSYGDTNYGYTF
16	TRBJ1-1	TRBV5-1	CASSPWTGGMFTEAFF
13	TRBJ2-5	TRBV5-6	CASSHDRQETQYF
15	TRBJ2-5	TRBV4-1	CASSDEPRGGETQYF
17	TRBJ1-4	TRBV5-1	CASRHGGQTATNEKLFF
13	TRBJ1-6	TRBV28	CASSFQIYSPLHF
13	TRBJ2-3	TRBV5-8	CASSLRGADTQYF
15	TRBJ1-2	TRBV2	CASNGGNTVNYGYTF